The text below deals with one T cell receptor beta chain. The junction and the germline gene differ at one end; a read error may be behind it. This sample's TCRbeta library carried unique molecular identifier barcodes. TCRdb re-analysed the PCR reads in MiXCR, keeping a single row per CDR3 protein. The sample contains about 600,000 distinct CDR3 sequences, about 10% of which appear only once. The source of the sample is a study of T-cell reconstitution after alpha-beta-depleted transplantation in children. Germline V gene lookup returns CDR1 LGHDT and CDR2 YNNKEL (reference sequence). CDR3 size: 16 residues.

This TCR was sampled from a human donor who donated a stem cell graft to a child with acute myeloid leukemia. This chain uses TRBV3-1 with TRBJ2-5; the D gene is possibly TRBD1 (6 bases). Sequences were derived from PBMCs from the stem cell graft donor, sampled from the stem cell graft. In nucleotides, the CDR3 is TGTGCCAGCTGCCAAGATTGGCAGGGGTACGAAGAGACCCAGTACTTC. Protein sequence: CASCQDWQGYEETQYF.